The 8 T cell receptor beta chains presented below share a single source sample, sequenced in a study of shared clonotypes between healthy human individuals. Terminally differentiated effector memory CD45RA+ cells were excluded by CCR7 positive selection of CD45RO-negative cells. Generated by immunoSEQ multiplex PCR, the TCRdb table keeps only in-frame clones and is missing some. In the table there are over 2 million clones, about 95% of which are singletons. Sequencing input: naive CD8+ T cells sorted from blood. The receptors come from a young man in good health.

Regarding this clone: The identical CDR3 is also encoded by other nucleotide sequences in the sample. This chain uses TRBV4-1 with TRBJ2-7; 7 bases map to TRBD2. The germline V gene encodes CDR1 MGHRA and CDR2 YSYEKL. Trimming took 1 base from V and 4 from J; bases not matched to a gene: 7. This CDR3 region has 15 residues. The CDR3 DNA reads TGCGCCAGCAGCCAAGGGGCTAGCGGAACGTACGAGCAGTACTTC. Its translation is CASSQGASGTYEQYF.

The rearrangement links TRBV27 to TRBJ2-1, with D perhaps matching TRBD1 (6 bases). The germline V gene has CDR1 MNHEY and CDR2 SMNVEV (reference sequence). This CDR3 has 13 residues. V was shortened by 2 bases and J by 9 bases, with 11 bases between the two germline ends. CDR3 bases: TGTGCCAGCAGTTTACGTCAGGGGTTTGAGCAGTTCTTC. This encodes CASSLRQGFEQFF.

The chain employs TRBV25-1 and TRBJ1-2, with D perhaps matching TRBD1 (6 bases). The CDR3 extends over 14 amino acids. Trimming cost V 3 bases and J 6 bases, with 14 bases left between them. Per germline, CDR1 MGHDK and CDR2 SYGVNS. CDR3 protein: CASSDWTDMNGYTF. The DNA for the CDR3 is TGTGCCAGCAGTGATTGGACAGACATGAATGGCTACACCTTC.

The chain carries TRBV4-1 and TRBJ1-1; D uncertain. This CDR3 is built from 16 residues. The germline V gene has CDR1 MGHRA and CDR2 YSYEKL. The V end lost 0 bases, the J end lost 3 bases, and 14 bases lay between the germline ends. The CDR3 DNA sequence: TGCGCCAGCAGCCAAGAGGGCTTCGGGTCGGACACTGAAGCTTTCTTT. Amino acids: CASSQEGFGSDTEAFF.

This clone occurred once. The rearrangement joins TRBV14 to TRBJ1-4; tentatively, D is TRBD1 (5 bases). The CDR3 is 14 residues long. Germline V gene lookup returns CDR1 SGHDN and CDR2 FVKESK. With 6 bases removed from V and 0 bases from J, the gap between germline ends came to 8 bases. The CDR3 is CASRGRATNEKLFF. In DNA, the CDR3 is TGTGCCAGCAGGGGACGGGCAACTAATGAAAAACTGTTTTTT.

The V call is TRBV29-1, the J call TRBJ1-1; the D gene is possibly TRBD1 (6 bases). The CDR3 sequence is 16 residues long. Trimming removed 1 base from V and 7 bases from J, with 22 bases in between. Germline CDR1 and CDR2: SQVTM and ANQGSEA. CDR3 in amino acids: CSVEVVGANLGGEAFF. For the CDR3, the DNA is TGCAGCGTTGAAGTTGTGGGGGCCAACCTTGGGGGTGAAGCTTTCTTT.

V is TRBV4-1 and J is TRBJ1-1; unclear D gene. The CDR3 extends over 16 amino acids. V lost 1 base and J lost 0, with 12 bases in between. The germline V gene has CDR1 MGHRA and CDR2 YSYEKL. CDR3 amino acids: CASSQVSGQMNTEAFF. The CDR3 nucleotides read TGCGCCAGCAGCCAAGTCTCCGGTCAGATGAACACTGAAGCTTTCTTT.

The chain uses TRBV28 and TRBJ2-3; 14 bases line up with TRBD2. The CDR3 totals 17 residues. Germline V lookup: CDR1 MDHEN, CDR2 SYDVKM. The V gene end was trimmed by 5 bases and the J gene end by 0 bases; junction bases not matched to a gene: 4. The chain's CDR3 is CASSPGLAGVSTDTQYF. The CDR3 bases are TGTGCCAGCAGTCCGGGACTAGCGGGGGTTAGCACAGATACGCAGTATTTT.